Shown below are 2 T cell receptor beta chains from a single sample sequenced in a study of cytomegalovirus exposure and HLA in healthy donors. The PCR made use of 60 Vbeta and 13 Jbeta primers. Repertoires were generated with immunoSEQ multiplex PCR, while TCRdb's copy carries only in-frame clones and drops some. The sample lists some 140,000 clones; roughly four fifths were seen once. The sequencing input was PBMCs. The source is a woman aged 40 to 50 in good health and CMV-seronegative.

The V call is TRBV2, the J call TRBJ1-5; D remains unclear. From germline, CDR1 is SNHLY and CDR2 FYNNEI. This CDR3 has 13 residues. V was shortened by 8 bases and J by 3 bases, with 11 bases between the two germline ends. CDR3 sequence reads: CASSSSNNQPQHF. The CDR3 DNA sequence: TGTGCCAGCTCCTCTTCTAACAATCAGCCCCAGCATTTT.

This clone came up a few times. The chain recombines TRBV5-1 with TRBJ1-6; tentative D call: TRBD1 (5 bases). CDR1 is SGHRS and CDR2 is YFSETQ in the germline V gene. Trimming removed 2 bases at V and 8 bases at J, with 14 bases between. The CDR3 is 15 amino acids. CDR3 sequence (DNA): TGCGCCAGCAGCTTTGAAGGGCAGGGTTATTCACCCCTCCACTTT. Translating it yields CASSFEGQGYSPLHF.